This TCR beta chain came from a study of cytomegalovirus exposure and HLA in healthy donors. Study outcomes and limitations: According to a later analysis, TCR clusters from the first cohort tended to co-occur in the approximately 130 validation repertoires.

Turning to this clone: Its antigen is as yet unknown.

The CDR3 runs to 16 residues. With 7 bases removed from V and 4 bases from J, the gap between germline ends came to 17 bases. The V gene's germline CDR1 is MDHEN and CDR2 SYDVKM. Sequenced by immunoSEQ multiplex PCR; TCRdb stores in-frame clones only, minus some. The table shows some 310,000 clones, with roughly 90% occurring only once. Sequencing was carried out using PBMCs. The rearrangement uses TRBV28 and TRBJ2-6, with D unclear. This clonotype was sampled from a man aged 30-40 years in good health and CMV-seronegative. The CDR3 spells CASIAGGNLGANVLTF. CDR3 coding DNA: TGTGCCAGCATCGCAGGTGGAAATTTGGGGGCCAACGTCCTGACTTTC.